A single sample gave rise to the 21 T cell receptor beta chains below, sequenced in a study of shared clonotypes between healthy human individuals. Using immunoSEQ multiplex PCR, the repertoire was profiled, and TCRdb retains in-frame clones only, with some absent. The sample includes about 2.3 million clones, about nine tenths of them seen just once. Source material: naive CD4+ T cells from PBMCs. Subset given: CD45RA+ positively selected. The source is a man aged 18 to 29 in good health. Some clones in this sample may be carry-over from other donors' samples.

V gene TRBV2 combines with J gene TRBJ1-5; 7 bases line up with TRBD1. Germline values: CDR1 SNHLY, CDR2 FYNNEI. V lost 3 bases to trimming and J lost 7 bases; unmatched junction nucleotides: 9. This CDR3 has 15 residues. CDR3 in amino acids: CASSEGQRPTQPQHF. The CDR3 region has the DNA TGTGCCAGCAGTGAGGGACAGAGACCTACCCAGCCCCAGCATTTT.

With regard to this clone: One end of the junction does not line up with germline, which may come from a read error. The V and J genes are TRBV30 and TRBJ2-1; 13 nucleotides match TRBD2. Germline-derived CDR1 and CDR2 are GTSNPN and SVGIG (reference sequence). This CDR3 spans 13 amino acids. The CDR3, as DNA: TGTGCCTGGAGTCGGAAGGGACTAGCGGGATCTCTCTTC. Translation: CAWSRKGLAGSLF.

V usage is TRBV20-1 and J usage is TRBJ1-1; no clear D. Deletions cut 5 bases from V and 8 bases from J, with 9 bases between. This CDR3 has 10 residues. Germline CDR1 reads DFQATT; CDR2 reads SNEGSKA (reference sequence). In nucleotides, the CDR3 is TGCAGTGCTGACCTTGGAGAAGCTTTCTTT. Its translation is CSADLGEAFF.

The chain links TRBV9 to TRBJ1-5; D might be TRBD1 (5 bases). CDR1 SGDLS and CDR2 YYNGEE come from the germline V gene. The CDR3 loop spans 13 amino acids. V gave up 3 bases and J gave up 8 bases, with 12 bases separating them. CDR3 sequence: CASSARVGEPQHF. Here the CDR3 DNA reads TGTGCCAGCAGCGCACGAGTGGGGGAGCCCCAGCATTTT.

This rearrangement joins TRBV7-3 to TRBJ2-3; D remains ambiguous. CDR1 is SGHTA and CDR2 is FQGTGA in the germline V gene. The V end was cut by 5 bases, the J end by 1 base, with 19 bases between. The CDR3 runs 17 residues. Written as DNA, the CDR3 is TGTGCCAGCAGCCCCAAGGTCCGGCAAAAAGGCACAGATACGCAGTATTTT. Translation: CASSPKVRQKGTDTQYF.

The chain combines TRBV25-1 with TRBJ2-5; D possibly corresponds to TRBD2 (6 bases). Germline loops: CDR1 MGHDK, CDR2 SYGVNS. The V and J ends lost 1 base and 4 bases respectively, with 16 bases between them. The CDR3 runs to 16 residues. The DNA for the CDR3 is TGTGCCAGCAGTGAATGGAGGGACTCCCTGGGAGAGACCCAGTACTTC. This sequence encodes CASSEWRDSLGETQYF.

This clone was seen once. The V and J genes are TRBV7-9 and TRBJ2-6, with TRBD1 matching 10 bases. This CDR3 has 17 residues. The J segment lost 1 base and the V segment lost 5 bases, leaving 5 bases of the junction unmatched. CDR1 SEHNR and CDR2 FQNEAQ come from the germline V gene (reference sequence). CDR3 sequence: CASSPGQGRSGANVLTF. The CDR3, as DNA: TGTGCCAGCAGCCCGGGACAGGGGCGGTCTGGGGCCAACGTCCTGACTTTC. Full variable domain (missing parts from reference TRBV7-9 and TRBJ2-6): DTGVSQNPRHKITKRGQNVTFRCDPISEHNRLYWYRQTLGQGPEFLTYFQNEAQLEKSRLLSDRFSAERPKGSFSTLEIQRTEQGDSAMYLCASSPGQGRSGANVLTFGAGSRLTVL.

This chain links TRBV4-1 with TRBJ1-4; TRBD1 matches 10 bases. This CDR3 has 15 amino acids. From germline, CDR1 is MGHRA and CDR2 YSYEKL. V shed 0 bases, J shed 6 bases, and the junction held 1 base outside the gene matches. CDR3 bases: TGCGCCAGCAGCCAAGAAGGGACAGGGGATGAAAAACTGTTTTTT. It translates to CASSQEGTGDEKLFF.

The CDR3 region is CASSGTGTSGSTDTQYF. CDR3 sequence (DNA): TGTGCCAGCAGTGGGACCGGGACTAGCGGGAGCACAGATACGCAGTATTTT. The V gene is TRBV2, the J gene TRBJ2-3; 12 nucleotides align to TRBD2. Per the germline V gene, CDR1 is SNHLY and CDR2 is FYNNEI. CDR3 length: 17 amino acids. V was clipped by 4 bases and J by 0 bases; unmatched bases: 5.

The chain has TRBV5-1 and TRBJ1-2, with a tentative D call TRBD1 (6 bases). The CDR3 is 13 amino acids. Between the trimmed V and J ends, which lost 0 bases and 6 bases, there was a span of 9 bases. CDR1 is SGHRS, CDR2 YFSETQ, per germline. CDR3 sequence: CASSLVSGDGYTF. The CDR3 DNA follows: TGCGCCAGCAGCTTGGTATCAGGGGATGGCTACACCTTC.

This clone was recorded only once. The rearrangement joins TRBV29-1 to TRBJ2-2; D uncertain. V gave up 3 bases and J gave up 2 bases, with 10 bases separating them. Germline CDR1 reads SQVTM; CDR2 reads ANQGSEA. This CDR3 has 14 amino acids. The CDR3: CSVEADLNTGELFF. Written as DNA, the CDR3 is TGCAGCGTTGAGGCAGACCTAAACACCGGGGAGCTGTTTTTT.

The chain joins TRBV5-4 to TRBJ2-4, with 7 bases that match TRBD1. This CDR3 region has 17 residues. Germline CDR1 is SGHNT and CDR2 is YYREEE (reference sequence). With V trimmed by 4 bases and J by 0 bases, 10 bases remained unmatched. The CDR3 sequence: CASSTNRGDLAKNIQYF. For the CDR3, the DNA is TGTGCCAGCAGCACGAACAGGGGCGACCTAGCCAAAAACATTCAGTACTTC.

CDR3 loop: CASLLQQNTDTQYF. The CDR3 DNA sequence: TGTGCCAGCCTCCTACAACAAAACACAGATACGCAGTATTTT. The chain links TRBV5-4 to TRBJ2-3; the D is unclear. Germline V CDR1 and CDR2: SGHNT, YYREEE (reference sequence). CDR3 length equals 14 residues. V dropped 7 bases and J dropped 2 bases, with 14 bases sitting between them.

The J gene is TRBJ2-2, the V gene TRBV5-1; no clear D. The CDR3 is 15 residues long. CDR1 is SGHRS and CDR2 is YFSETQ in the germline V gene. The V gene lost 0 bases and the J gene lost 4 bases, with 10 bases spanning the gap. The DNA for the CDR3 is TGCGCCAGCAGCTTGGGGCAGTTTTCCACCGGGGAGCTGTTTTTT. Protein product: CASSLGQFSTGELFF.

With regard to this clone: This same CDR3 is encoded by further DNA sequences in the sample. V usage is TRBV2 and J usage is TRBJ2-7, with 7 bases lining up with TRBD1. The CDR3 extends over 14 amino acids. Germline V gene lookup returns CDR1 SNHLY and CDR2 FYNNEI. V lost 2 bases, J lost 4 bases, and 5 bases stayed unmatched. CDR3 DNA: TGTGCCAGCAGTGAACAGGGGGTGGGATACGAGCAGTACTTC. Its translation is CASSEQGVGYEQYF.

The chain couples TRBV7-9 to TRBJ2-6, with D uncertain. Germline lookup yields CDR1 SEHNR and CDR2 FQNEAQ (reference sequence). This CDR3 contains 14 residues. Trimming shortened V by 3 bases and J by 8 bases, and 11 bases separated the two germline ends. CDR3 amino acids: CASSFAEKSNVLTF. The DNA of the CDR3 is TGTGCCAGCAGCTTCGCCGAGAAGTCCAACGTCCTGACTTTC. Variable domain in full (rest from reference TRBV7-9 and TRBJ2-6): DTGVSQNPRHKITKRGQNVTFRCDPISEHNRLYWYRQTLGQGPEFLTYFQNEAQLEKSRLLSDRFSAERPKGSFSTLEIQRTEQGDSAMYLCASSFAEKSNVLTFGAGSRLTVL.

Here the CDR3 reads CASSFLFASSGNTIYF. Written as DNA, the CDR3 is TGTGCCAGCAGTTTCCTTTTTGCCAGCTCTGGAAACACCATATATTTT. The chain has TRBV28 and TRBJ1-3; D gene unclear. The V gene's germline CDR1 is MDHEN and CDR2 SYDVKM. V lost 3 bases to trimming and J lost 0 bases, with 12 bases between them. The CDR3 loop spans 16 amino acids. The variable domain in full, with the rest retrieved from reference TRBV28 and TRBJ1-3, is DVKVTQSSRYLVKRTGEKVFLECVQDMDHENMFWYRQDPGLGLRLIYFSYDVKMKEKGDIPEGYSVSREKKERFSLILESASTNQTSMYLCASSFLFASSGNTIYFGEGSWLTVV.

This chain links TRBV4-3 with TRBJ2-3; either TRBD1 or TRBD2 may fit D (5 bases each). In germline, CDR1 is LGHNA, CDR2 YSLEER. The CDR3 sequence is 15 residues long. The V gene lost 1 base and the J gene lost 8 bases, with 16 bases spanning the gap. This CDR3 is CASSQAGRPTGTQYF. CDR3 DNA sequence: TGCGCCAGCAGCCAAGCGGGACGGCCTACGGGTACGCAGTATTTT.

This rearrangement joins TRBV5-4 to TRBJ2-2; weak D call: TRBD2 (6 bases). The CDR3 runs to 18 residues. V was trimmed by 4 bases and J by 1 base, leaving 20 bases between them. Germline assignment: CDR1 SGHNT and CDR2 YYREEE (reference sequence). The CDR3 loop is CASSAQPLATRNTGELFF. CDR3 coding DNA: TGTGCCAGCAGCGCCCAACCGCTCGCGACTAGGAACACCGGGGAGCTGTTTTTT.

With respect to this clone: Other DNA variants within this sample encode the same CDR3. The rearrangement uses TRBV28 and TRBJ2-1; TRBD2 aligns across 11 bases. The germline CDR1 and CDR2 sequences are MDHEN and SYDVKM. CDR3 length equals 15 residues. V shed 6 bases and J 4 bases; nucleotides not matched to a gene: 5. CDR3 sequence: CASSRGTSGYNEQFF. CDR3 in DNA: TGTGCCAGCAGCCGCGGGACTAGCGGTTACAATGAGCAGTTCTTC.

Notes on this clone: Additional DNA sequences in this sample encode the identical CDR3. The chain is built from TRBV20-1 and TRBJ1-1; D is undetermined. From germline, CDR1 is DFQATT and CDR2 SNEGSKA (reference sequence). Deletions cut 2 bases from V and 0 bases from J, with 1 base between. CDR3 length equals 11 residues. As DNA, the CDR3 is TGCAGTGCTAGAATGAACACTGAAGCTTTCTTT. Translation gives CSARMNTEAFF.